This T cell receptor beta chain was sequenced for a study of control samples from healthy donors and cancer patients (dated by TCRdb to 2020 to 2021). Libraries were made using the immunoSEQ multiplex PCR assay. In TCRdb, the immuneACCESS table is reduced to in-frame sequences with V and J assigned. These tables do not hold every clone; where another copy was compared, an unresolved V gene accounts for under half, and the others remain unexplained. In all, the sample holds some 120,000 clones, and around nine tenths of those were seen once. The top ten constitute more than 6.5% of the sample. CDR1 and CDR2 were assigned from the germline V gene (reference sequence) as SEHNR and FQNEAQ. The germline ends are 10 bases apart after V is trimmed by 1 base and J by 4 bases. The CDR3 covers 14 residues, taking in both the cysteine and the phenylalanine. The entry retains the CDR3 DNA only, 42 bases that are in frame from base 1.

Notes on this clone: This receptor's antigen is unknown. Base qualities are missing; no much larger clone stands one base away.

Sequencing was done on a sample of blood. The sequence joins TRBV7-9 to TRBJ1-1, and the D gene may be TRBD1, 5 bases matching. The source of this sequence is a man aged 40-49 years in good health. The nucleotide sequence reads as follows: TGTGCCAGCAGCTTAGTTGCAGGGCCCACTGAAGCTTTCTTT. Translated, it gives CASSLVAGPTEAFF. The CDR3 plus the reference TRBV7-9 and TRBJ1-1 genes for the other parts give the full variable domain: DTGVSQNPRHKITKRGQNVTFRCDPISEHNRLYWYRQTLGQGPEFLTYFQNEAQLEKSRLLSDRFSAERPKGSFSTLEIQRTEQGDSAMYLCASSLVAGPTEAFFGQGTRLTVV.